These T cell receptor beta chains were read from a single sample in a study of cytotoxic CD8 clonotypes in ibrutinib-treated CLL. Measured with immunoSEQ multiplex PCR; TCRdb has only the in-frame clones, and not every one. The sample includes over 110,000 clones, approximately 90% seen only once; the top ten take about 10%. Here the sequenced sample was PBMCs, taken after 12 months of ibrutinib treatment. These receptors all stem from a human donor with chronic lymphocytic leukemia. Both conserved end residues are part of each CDR3. Each record gives: J gene, clone size, D gene, V gene, CDR3 protein, CDR3 DNA. The D gene is left open where the match is weak. The listing skips clone size in some rows; elsewhere it reads once, few, many or a size class.

TRBJ2-2,-,-,TRBV6-1,CASRRPNTGELFF,TGTGCCAGCCGTCGGCCGAACACCGGGGAGCTGTTTTTT
TRBJ2-3,-,TRBD1,TRBV10-3,CAIRQPGQGNTDTQYF,TGTGCCATCAGGCAACCGGGACAGGGAAACACAGATACGCAGTATTTT
TRBJ2-3,-,TRBD1,TRBV18,CASSLQGDLDLTDTQYF,TGTGCCAGCTCACTGCAGGGGGACCTCGACCTCACAGATACGCAGTATTTT
TRBJ2-7,-,TRBD1,TRBV9,CASSVRDRAYEQYF,TGTGCCAGCAGCGTCCGGGACAGGGCCTACGAGCAGTACTTC
TRBJ2-1,-,TRBD2,TRBV7-8,CASSLGLAGGLLDNEQFF,TGTGCCAGCAGCTTAGGGTTAGCGGGAGGCCTCCTCGACAATGAGCAGTTCTTC
TRBJ1-5,-,-,TRBV27,CASSLSNQPQHF,TGTGCCAGCAGTTTATCGAATCAGCCCCAGCATTTT
TRBJ1-2,-,TRBD1,TRBV19,CASSTKTTGDGYTF,TGTGCCAGTAGTACCAAAACTACAGGGGATGGCTACACCTTC
TRBJ1-2,few,-,TRBV28,CASSPTAPGARYTF,TGTGCCAGCAGCCCCACGGCCCCGGGGGCTCGCTACACCTTC
TRBJ2-1,-,-,TRBV21-1,CASSKVKIKPYNEQFF,TGTGCCAGCAGCAAAGTCAAAATTAAACCGTACAATGAGCAGTTCTTC
TRBJ1-4,-,-,TRBV9,CASSGVATNEKLFF,TGTGCCAGCAGCGGGGTGGCAACTAATGAAAAACTGTTTTTT
TRBJ1-2,-,-,TRBV19,CASSRRQEFINGYTF,TGTGCCAGTAGTAGAAGACAGGAGTTTATCAATGGCTACACCTTC
TRBJ2-2,-,-,TRBV13,CASNRGRMGELFF,TGTGCCAGCAACCGGGGTAGGATGGGGGAGCTGTTTTTT
TRBJ1-4,-,TRBD1,TRBV28,CASSSSRTGGYRSNEKLFF,TGTGCCAGCAGTTCTTCCAGGACAGGGGGATACAGGTCTAATGAAAAACTGTTTTTT
TRBJ2-1,-,TRBD2,TRBV28,CASSSPGLASQSSYNEQFF,TGTGCCAGCAGTTCTCCGGGACTAGCGAGCCAAAGCTCCTACAATGAGCAGTTCTTC
TRBJ2-2,-,-,TRBV9,CASSVARGGANTGELFF,TGTGCCAGCAGCGTAGCTCGCGGCGGGGCGAACACCGGGGAGCTGTTTTTT
TRBJ1-2,-,-,TRBV27,CASSLTGYRGYGYTF,TGTGCCAGCAGTTTAACGGGGTATCGGGGTTATGGCTACACCTTC
TRBJ2-2,-,-,TRBV5-4,CASSLRTTTNTGELFF,TGTGCCAGCAGCTTGCGGACAACGACGAACACCGGGGAGCTGTTTTTT
TRBJ1-1,-,TRBD1,TRBV27,CASRRQGATNTEAFF,TGTGCCAGCCGAAGACAGGGGGCAACGAACACTGAAGCTTTCTTT
TRBJ2-1,-,-,TRBV15,CATRLEGASGSPIEQFF,TGTGCCACCCGACTCGAGGGGGCCAGCGGGAGTCCCATTGAGCAGTTCTTC
TRBJ2-3,-,TRBD2,TRBV11-2,CASSLTSAGGGADTQYF,TGTGCCAGCAGCTTAACATCGGCGGGAGGGGGGGCAGATACGCAGTATTTT
TRBJ2-7,once,-,TRBV28,CASSPGSSYEQYF,TGTGCCAGCAGTCCCGGGAGCTCCTACGAGCAGTACTTC
TRBJ1-3,once,-,TRBV7-9,CASSLVFGNTIYF,TGTGCCAGCAGCTTAGTGTTTGGAAACACCATATATTTT
TRBJ2-1,-,-,TRBV4-3,CASSQGRVGRGEQFF,TGCGCCAGCAGCCAAGGTCGGGTAGGCCGTGGTGAGCAGTTCTTC
TRBJ2-5,-,TRBD2,TRBV11-3,CASSLLAGETQYF,TGTGCCAGCAGCTTACTAGCGGGAGAGACCCAGTACTTC
TRBJ2-7,-,-,TRBV2,CASTETDYEQYF,TGTGCCAGCACAGAGACAGACTACGAGCAGTACTTC
TRBJ2-7,-,-,TRBV7-2,CASTWRSGANYEQYF,TGTGCCAGCACCTGGAGGTCAGGAGCTAACTACGAGCAGTACTTC
TRBJ2-7,-,TRBD1,TRBV6-5,CASSYGTGAYEQYF,TGTGCCAGCAGTTACGGGACAGGGGCCTACGAGCAGTACTTC
TRBJ2-1,few,-,TRBV15,CATSSGAESYNEQFF,TGTGCCACCAGTTCAGGAGCGGAATCCTACAATGAGCAGTTCTTC
TRBJ1-5,-,TRBD1,TRBV7-2,CASSSQGAGRNQPQHF,TGTGCCAGCAGCTCACAGGGGGCAGGGCGGAATCAGCCCCAGCATTTT
TRBJ1-2,few,-,TRBV27,CASSAGYNYGYTF,TGTGCCAGCAGTGCGGGTTATAACTATGGCTACACCTTC
TRBJ2-5,-,-,TRBV11-3,CASSPGASWETQYF,TGTGCCAGCAGCCCGGGCGCTAGTTGGGAGACCCAGTACTTC
TRBJ2-1,few,TRBD1,TRBV10-1,CASSRQGSEQFF,TGCGCCAGCAGCAGACAGGGTAGTGAGCAGTTCTTC
TRBJ1-2,once,-,TRBV9,CASSAGAGTINYGYTF,TGTGCCAGCAGCGCCGGGGCCGGGACTATTAACTATGGCTACACCTTC
TRBJ1-5,-,-,TRBV27,CASSYGTGGGQPQHF,TGTGCCAGCAGTTACGGGACGGGTGGGGGGCAGCCCCAGCATTTT
TRBJ2-7,once,-,TRBV20-1,CSATGYEQYF,TGCAGTGCTACAGGTTACGAGCAGTACTTC
TRBJ1-1,-,-,TRBV5-6,CASSEAFMNTEAFF,TGTGCCAGCAGCGAAGCATTCATGAACACTGAAGCTTTCTTT
TRBJ2-7,-,-,TRBV18,CASSPPDTSYEQYF,TGTGCCAGCTCACCACCGGACACCTCCTACGAGCAGTACTTC
TRBJ1-1,-,-,TRBV30,CAYTTGGPTEAFF,TGTGCCTACACGACAGGCGGGCCCACTGAAGCTTTCTTT
TRBJ2-3,-,TRBD2,TRBV5-1,CASRPTSGADTQYF,TGCGCCAGCAGACCGACTAGCGGGGCAGATACGCAGTATTTT
TRBJ2-7,-,-,TRBV19,CASSIAEGSSYEQYF,TGTGCCAGTAGTATAGCGGAAGGTAGCTCCTACGAGCAGTACTTC
TRBJ1-5,-,-,TRBV7-2,CASSLSRLLRQVSNQPQHF,TGTGCCAGCAGCTTATCGCGGCTGTTAAGACAGGTGAGCAATCAGCCCCAGCATTTT
TRBJ2-7,-,TRBD1,TRBV5-5,CASKVWTGISYEQYF,TGTGCCAGCAAAGTCTGGACAGGGATTTCCTACGAGCAGTACTTC
TRBJ2-3,-,TRBD1,TRBV30,CAFKGAGWATSTDTQYF,TGTGCCTTTAAGGGGGCGGGCTGGGCTACTAGCACAGATACGCAGTATTTT
TRBJ1-1,-,-,TRBV11-3,CASIVPPAEAFF,TGTGCCAGCATCGTACCTCCCGCTGAAGCTTTCTTT
TRBJ1-5,-,TRBD1,TRBV28,CASRPTGVDNQPQHF,TGTGCCAGCCGCCCGACAGGGGTTGACAATCAGCCCCAGCATTTT